Presented here are 29 T cell receptor beta chains from one specimen sequenced in a study of T-cell memory formation after mild COVID-19. TCRdb re-derived calls from the 5' RACE reads in MiXCR, one entry per CDR3 protein. The table lists about 610,000 distinct CDR3 sequences, 15% to 20% of them singletons. Sample: PBMCs or a T cell subset sorted from them (not recorded which). These receptors were taken from an adult woman who had mild COVID-19 (a few samples of this study predate the infection). Cell type and time point are not known.

The rearrangement links TRBV20-1 to TRBJ1-5; TRBD1 matches 8 bases. V lost 6 bases, J lost 5 bases, and 6 bases stayed unmatched. This CDR3 has 13 amino acids. CDR1 and CDR2 (germline): DFQATT, SNEGSKA (reference sequence). The CDR3 bases are TGCAGTGCCCTTGGACAGGGAGATCAGCCCCAGCATTTT. Amino acid sequence: CSALGQGDQPQHF.

The gene calls are TRBV12-3 or TRBV12-4 and TRBJ2-2, with 7 bases fitting TRBD1. This CDR3 has 16 amino acids. The V gene end was trimmed by 6 bases and the J gene end by 7 bases; junction bases not matched to a gene: 14. This CDR3 reads CASSLGTARTGGELFF. In DNA, the CDR3 is TGTGCCAGCAGCCTGGGGACAGCCCGAACGGGCGGGGAGCTGTTTTTT.

This clonotype was found a few times. The chain joins TRBV6-1 to TRBJ1-5, with a weak D call TRBD1 (5 bases). Germline V CDR1 and CDR2: MNHNS, SASEGT. V lost 4 bases, J lost 0 bases, and 13 bases lay in between. CDR3 length equals 16 residues. The CDR3, as DNA: TGTGCCAGCAGTGCCGGACACCTTAATAGCAATCAGCCCCAGCATTTT. Translated, it gives CASSAGHLNSNQPQHF.

The CDR3 DNA follows: TGCGCCAGCAGCCAAGATCCAACCCTCTACAATGAGCAGTTCTTC. As protein: CASSQDPTLYNEQFF. The chain recombines TRBV4-1 with TRBJ2-1, with D unclear. The V end was cut by 0 bases, the J end by 3 bases, with 9 bases between. The CDR3 is 15 amino acids. Per germline, CDR1 MGHRA and CDR2 YSYEKL.

The genes are TRBV9 and TRBJ2-3; D is unresolved. This CDR3 region has 14 residues. V lost 1 base, J lost 0 bases, and 6 bases lay in between. Germline CDR1 SGDLS, CDR2 YYNGEE. CDR3 bases: TGTGCCAGCAGCGTATGGGGTAGCACAGATACGCAGTATTTT. Its protein product is CASSVWGSTDTQYF.

The table lists this clonotype with a few counts. The V call is TRBV11-2, the J call TRBJ2-3; D is tentatively TRBD1 or TRBD2 (5 bases each). Deletions cut 3 bases from V and 2 bases from J, with 12 bases between. Germline CDR1 is SGHAT and CDR2 is FQNNGV. This CDR3 comprises 15 residues. CDR3 sequence reads: CASSFTPGATDTQYF. CDR3 nucleotide sequence: TGTGCCAGCAGCTTTACACCCGGGGCCACAGATACGCAGTATTTT. The full variable domain, rest sourced from reference TRBV11-2 and TRBJ2-3, is EAGVAQSPRYKIIEKRQSVAFWCNPISGHATLYWYQQILGQGPKLLIQFQNNGVVDDSQLPKDRFSAERLKGVDSTLKIQPAKLEDSAVYLCASSFTPGATDTQYFGPGTRLTVL.

The rearrangement joins TRBV11-2 to TRBJ1-1, with a weak D call TRBD1 (5 bases). The V gene lost 5 bases and the J gene lost 1 base, with 14 bases spanning the gap. Germline V gene sequence: CDR1 SGHAT, CDR2 FQNNGV. This CDR3 region has 15 residues. For the CDR3, the DNA is TGTGCCAGCAGCCCCGGGACGGATAAGAACACTGAAGCTTTCTTT. Its protein is CASSPGTDKNTEAFF.

This clonotype has more than one count but fewer than ten. The chain uses TRBV24-1 and TRBJ2-1; D is ambiguous. Trimming stripped 1 base from V and 7 bases from J, with 10 bases between. The CDR3 runs to 14 residues. Germline V gene lookup returns CDR1 KGHDR and CDR2 SFDVKD. In DNA form, the CDR3 reads TGTGCCACCAGTGATTTTTTAGGAAGGAATGAGCAGTTCTTC. This translates into CATSDFLGRNEQFF.

The rearrangement links TRBV30 to TRBJ1-4, with TRBD1 identical over 7 bases. The germline V gene encodes CDR1 GTSNPN and CDR2 SVGIG (reference sequence). The CDR3 consists of 15 residues. V lost 3 bases and J lost 0; bases outside the gene matches: 4. The CDR3 nucleotides read TGTGCCTGGAGAAAAGGGACAGCAACTAATGAAAAACTGTTTTTT. Protein: CAWRKGTATNEKLFF.

The genes are TRBV6-2 or TRBV6-3 and TRBJ2-7; 13 bases map to TRBD2. The CDR3 has 17 amino acids. J lost 6 bases, V lost 6 bases, and 14 bases had no gene match. Germline values: CDR1 MNHEY, CDR2 SVGEGT. In DNA form, the CDR3 reads TGTGCCAGCAGCCCCTCCTCCAGGACTAGCGGGAGTCTCGAGCAGTACTTC. Protein sequence: CASSPSSRTSGSLEQYF.

This chain connects TRBV9 to TRBJ1-2, with TRBD1 identical over 9 bases. V lost 4 bases to trimming and J lost 7 bases; unmatched junction nucleotides: 8. The CDR3 is 14 residues long. CDR1 SGDLS and CDR2 YYNGEE come from the germline V gene. The CDR3 spells CASSTAGTGPGYTF. CDR3 nucleotide sequence: TGTGCCAGCAGCACCGCCGGGACAGGGCCTGGCTACACCTTC.

A few counts support this clonotype. The J gene is TRBJ1-4, the V gene TRBV12-3 or TRBV12-4; D is unclear. CDR3 length equals 15 residues. Between the trimmed V and J ends, which lost 7 bases and 6 bases, there was a span of 18 bases. DNA of the CDR3: TGTGCCAGCATTTTCGGCGCGGGGAACGATGAAAAACTGTTTTTT. Translated, it gives CASIFGAGNDEKLFF.

The chain joins TRBV20-1 to TRBJ1-1, with no clear D. The V and J ends lost 3 bases and 1 base respectively, with 15 bases between them. CDR1 is DFQATT, CDR2 SNEGSKA, per germline (reference sequence). This CDR3 contains 15 residues. The chain's CDR3 is CSASLPWLKNTEAFF. Here the CDR3 DNA reads TGCAGTGCTAGCCTCCCGTGGCTTAAGAACACTGAAGCTTTCTTT.

The chain couples TRBV6-2 or TRBV6-3 to TRBJ1-2; D is uncertain. V gave up 1 base and J gave up 4 bases, with 7 bases separating them. The CDR3 runs 13 residues. Germline assignment: CDR1 MNHEY and CDR2 SVGEGT. For the CDR3, the DNA is TGTGCCAGCAGTTACTTCTCCAGCTATGGCTACACCTTC. This sequence encodes CASSYFSSYGYTF.

This chain links TRBV29-1 with TRBJ2-5; 13 nucleotides match TRBD2. Trimming at V came to 7 bases and at J to 2 bases, leaving 4 bases not matched to a gene. CDR1 is SQVTM and CDR2 is ANQGSEA in the germline V gene. This CDR3 region has 14 residues. CDR3 nucleotide sequence: TGCAGCGCCCAGACTAGCGGGGGGCAAGAGACCCAGTACTTC. The encoded protein is CSAQTSGGQETQYF.

Ten or more counts support this clonotype. As DNA, the CDR3 is TGCAGTGCGCCATCCAGGCTCACCGGGGAGCTGTTTTTT. Its translation is CSAPSRLTGELFF. The chain joins TRBV20-1 to TRBJ2-2; D is ambiguous. Germline V gene sequence: CDR1 DFQATT, CDR2 SNEGSKA (reference sequence). Trimming pared 6 bases from V and 4 bases from J, leaving 12 bases between. This CDR3 spans 13 amino acids.

The table lists this clonotype with a few counts. The chain is built from TRBV10-3 and TRBJ1-1; maybe TRBD1 (5 bases). Germline CDR1 and CDR2: ENHRY and SYGVKD. The CDR3 is 16 residues long. V was clipped by 2 bases and J by 6 bases, with 19 bases between them. The chain's CDR3 is CAISERRGVIGSEAFF. Written as DNA, the CDR3 is TGTGCCATCAGTGAGAGGAGGGGTGTTATAGGGTCTGAAGCTTTCTTT.

This clonotype was counted many times. The chain recombines TRBV7-9 with TRBJ2-1, with D possibly TRBD1 on 5 matching bases. CDR1 is SEHNR, CDR2 FQNEAQ, per germline (reference sequence). V dropped 3 bases and J dropped 4 bases, with 7 bases sitting between them. The CDR3 consists of 13 residues. The CDR3 DNA is TGTGCCAGCAGCTTGACAGAATACAATGAGCAGTTCTTC. Residues: CASSLTEYNEQFF.

The chain has TRBV20-1 and TRBJ2-3; D might be TRBD1 or TRBD2, each matching 5 bases. Trimming cost V 4 bases and J 0 bases, with 14 bases left between them. This CDR3 has 15 residues. The germline CDR1 and CDR2 sequences are DFQATT and SNEGSKA (reference sequence). CDR3 sequence (DNA): TGCAGTGCTAATGGGGGTGATGATAGCACAGATACGCAGTATTTT. The encoded protein is CSANGGDDSTDTQYF.

The chain carries TRBV5-1 and TRBJ2-1; D unclear. CDR3 length equals 14 residues. Trimming took off 2 bases at V and 6 bases at J, with 12 bases between the two ends. Germline-derived CDR1 and CDR2 are SGHRS and YFSETQ. The CDR3 coding sequence is TGCGCCAGCAGCTTTATATCCCATCCCAATGAGCAGTTCTTC. Residues: CASSFISHPNEQFF.

The chain recombines TRBV12-3 or TRBV12-4 with TRBJ2-7, with D possibly called TRBD1 or TRBD2 (7 bases each). The length of the CDR3 is 17 residues. V lost 3 bases, J lost 2 bases, and 20 bases lay in between. This chain's CDR3 is CASSLGEGQHYPYEQYF. As DNA, the CDR3 is TGTGCCAGCAGTTTGGGGGAGGGACAGCACTACCCCTACGAGCAGTACTTC.

The chain employs TRBV4-3 and TRBJ2-3, with D possibly being TRBD2 (6 bases). Per the germline V gene, CDR1 is LGHNA and CDR2 is YSLEER. The CDR3 loop spans 17 amino acids. Trimming took off 1 base at V and 0 bases at J, with 14 bases between the two ends. CDR3 protein: CASSQVGIAASTDTQYF. In DNA, the CDR3 is TGCGCCAGCAGCCAAGTCGGAATAGCGGCTAGCACAGATACGCAGTATTTT.

In this sample, this clonotype turned up many times. V gene TRBV18 combines with J gene TRBJ2-1; TRBD1 is a possible D gene (5 bases). The CDR3 is 13 amino acids. CDR1 KGHSH and CDR2 LQKENI come from the germline V gene. Deletions cut 3 bases from V and 3 bases from J, with 6 bases between. The CDR3 DNA is TGTGCCAGCTCACCTCAGGGCTACAATGAGCAGTTCTTC. It encodes CASSPQGYNEQFF. The full variable domain, in which reference TRBV18 and TRBJ2-1 provide the parts outside the CDR3, is NAGVMQNPRHLVRRRGQEARLRCSPMKGHSHVYWYRQLPEEGLKFMVYLQKENIIDESGMPKERFSAEFPKEGPSILRIQQVVRGDSAAYFCASSPQGYNEQFFGPGTRLTVL.

The V and J genes are TRBV2 and TRBJ2-1, with TRBD2 identical over 13 bases. The CDR3 extends over 16 amino acids. Germline V gene lookup returns CDR1 SNHLY and CDR2 FYNNEI. V trimming: 7 bases; J trimming: 7 bases; junction bases outside the gene matches: 10. The CDR3 coding sequence is TGTGCCAGCATAGATCCGACTAGCGGGGGGTATAATGAGCAGTTCTTC. Amino acids: CASIDPTSGGYNEQFF.

The rearrangement joins TRBV7-9 to TRBJ2-2; TRBD1 matches 7 bases. This CDR3 region has 14 residues. J gave up 6 bases and V 8 bases, and 9 bases lay outside the gene matches. CDR1 and CDR2 from the germline V gene are SEHNR and FQNEAQ (reference sequence). CDR3 sequence (DNA): TGTGCCAGCTACAGGGGACCAGGGTCCGGGGAGCTGTTTTTT. Translating it yields CASYRGPGSGELFF. The entire variable domain, with the rest obtained from reference TRBV7-9 and TRBJ2-2, is as follows: DTGVSQNPRHKITKRGQNVTFRCDPISEHNRLYWYRQTLGQGPEFLTYFQNEAQLEKSRLLSDRFSAERPKGSFSTLEIQRTEQGDSAMYLCASYRGPGSGELFFGEGSRLTVL.

This clonotype was detected a few times. The chain couples TRBV11-1 to TRBJ2-6; a possible D gene is TRBD2 (6 bases). Germline V CDR1 and CDR2: SGHAT, FQDESV (reference sequence). This CDR3 has 18 amino acids. Deletions cut 5 bases from V and 0 bases from J, with 17 bases between. The CDR3 region has the DNA TGTGCCAGCAGCCCAGTGGGGGGACTGCCCTCTGGGGCCAACGTCCTGACTTTC. Translated: CASSPVGGLPSGANVLTF. Based on the CDR3 plus reference TRBV11-1 and TRBJ2-6, the full variable domain is EAEVAQSPRYKITEKSQAVAFWCDPISGHATLYWYRQILGQGPELLVQFQDESVVDDSQLPKDRFSAERLKGVDSTLKIQPAELGDSAMYLCASSPVGGLPSGANVLTFGAGSRLTVL.

This clonotype was observed a handful of times. The rearrangement joins TRBV7-3 to TRBJ1-1; perhaps TRBD1 as D (5 bases). The CDR3 length is 13 residues. Trimming stripped 5 bases from V and 6 bases from J, with 13 bases between. CDR1 and CDR2 from the germline V gene are SGHTA and FQGTGA. The CDR3: CASSPRGAAEAFF. The CDR3 DNA reads as TGTGCCAGCAGCCCGAGGGGAGCGGCTGAAGCTTTCTTT.

The table lists this clonotype with a few counts. V usage is TRBV5-1 and J usage is TRBJ2-3; 9 nucleotides match TRBD2. CDR3 size: 16 residues. J was trimmed by 4 bases and V by 1 base; bases with no gene match: 7. CDR1 SGHRS and CDR2 YFSETQ come from the germline V gene. CDR3 region: CASSLSLAGTPDTQYF. CDR3 nucleotides: TGCGCCAGCAGCTTGAGCCTAGCGGGGACCCCAGATACGCAGTATTTT. Combining the CDR3 with reference TRBV5-1 and TRBJ2-3 gives the whole variable domain KAGVTQTPRYLIKTRGQQVTLSCSPISGHRSVSWYQQTPGQGLQFLFEYFSETQRNKGNFPGRFSGRQFSNSRSEMNVSTLELGDSALYLCASSLSLAGTPDTQYFGPGTRLTVL.

The chain has TRBV7-9 and TRBJ2-1; TRBD2 matches at 7 bases. The CDR3 runs to 16 residues. V was clipped by 1 base and J by 5 bases; unmatched bases: 8. Looked up from germline, CDR1 is SEHNR and CDR2 is FQNEAQ (reference sequence). In nucleotides, the CDR3 is TGTGCCAGCAGCTTAGTACCCAGCGGGGTTGACAATGAGCAGTTCTTC. This codes for CASSLVPSGVDNEQFF.